This T cell receptor beta chain emerged from a study of shared clonotypes between healthy human individuals (dated by TCRdb to between 2020 and 2021). With regard to the full study: Three men and a couple of women, aged 18 to 49 years, made up the cohort. To increase sequencing depth and limit assay-specific biases, TCR repertoire library preparation and sequencing were carried out by different laboratories using diverse techniques. For each donor, three plates each were used for CD4 naive and CD4 memory, two plates were used for CD8 naive, and one plate was used for CD8 memory. Leukapheresis yielded between about 0.85 and 10 billion PBMCs per donor. To estimate repertoire size and how much clonotype sharing occurs between individuals, the study deeply sequenced the blood TCR repertoires of roughly 5 healthy adults.

From the germline V gene (reference sequence), CDR1 is MNHEY and CDR2 is SMNVEV. V is clipped by 3 bases and J by 3 bases, and the sequence between their germline boundaries is 8 bases long. The CDR3 sequence holds 13 residues, the cysteine and phenylalanine included. Solely the CDR3 DNA is kept, with 39 bases framed from the first base. Using the deep immunoSEQ assay, TCR CDR3 regions were amplified from genomic DNA by multiplex PCR. Extracted genomic DNA from each cell subset was distributed evenly across all wells of several immunoSEQ 96-well plates, and each plate was treated as a replicate. For sorted subsets, about 200 ng genomic DNA, equal to 25,000 to 35,000 T cell genomes, was loaded into each replicate PCR. Purified libraries were quantified with a Qubit 3.0 fluorometer, sized on a Bioanalyzer 2100, and re-quantified with the KAPA Library Quantification kit. A separate single-read 150-cycle Illumina NextSeq 550 flow cell was used to sequence each immunoSEQ 96-well plate. The published analysis was carried out like this. Because the immunoSEQ output included only junctional sequences and no quality scores, the filtering could not be the same as the filtering used for full-length reads. To assign V/J genes and CDR3, sequences were annotated using PyIR, a Python wrapper for IgBLAST v1.9, with IMGT germline references. Reads with weak V/J assignments (E-value above 1e-6), missing CDR3, stop codons, out-of-frame junctions, or ambiguous translated residues were removed. V3J clonotypes were defined as sequences sharing the same inferred V gene, J gene, and CDR3 amino acid sequence. Percentage overlap between repertoires was computed as shared unique clonotypes divided by the size of the smaller repertoire. Three approaches were used to assess repertoire richness: RTK rarefaction, the Chao1 estimator, and Recon v2.1 estimates of unobserved clonotypes. OLGA was used to compute generation probabilities for all TCRbeta clonotypes that the gDNA method yielded from four donors. In its TCRdb copy, this immuneACCESS table keeps in-frame sequences only and misses some clones. Where compared with another copy, unresolved V genes explain less than half of these, and the others have no known cause. Clone size and the V and J calls come from that table; the DNA yielded D and trimming. Recorded for this sample are around 600,000 clones; around 96% of them occurred a single time. Approximately 0.12% of the sample rests with the top ten.

CD8 naive samples consisted of CD45RO-negative cells that were positively selected for CCR7, yielding a CD45RA+CCR7+ population without TemRA cells. Healthy HIV-negative adults with no recently reported acute infections or vaccinations were included as donors. Every donor was a Caucasian adult residing in Nashville, Tennessee, USA. Blood was obtained by leukapheresis, after which PBMCs were separated by Ficoll-Histopaque density gradient centrifugation and cryopreserved in liquid nitrogen vapor phase. Analytical flow cytometry was used to check the purity and quantity of every magnetically sorted T cell population. From each sorted fraction, genomic DNA was isolated and quantified by UV absorbance on a Nanodrop 2000c. Summary of the overall study and its limitations: Pairwise subsampling indicated that sequencing depth was expected to affect the degree of clonotype sharing among donors. About 4.5% of naive CD4, 3% to 4% of naive CD8, roughly 2.5% of memory CD4, and over 0.35% of memory CD8 clonotypes were shared across several donors. Naive subsets generally had larger estimated clonotype richness than memory subsets did. Even with the large sequencing depth, rarefaction of the sorted-subset datasets indicated that sequencing was incomplete. The small number of donors limited the genetic and exposure-history diversity represented. Compared with non-shared clonotypes, the clonotypes found in all four sorted-subset donors had higher generation probabilities. Sampling was restricted to blood, and TCR repertoires in tissue are likely to differ from TCR repertoires in blood.

Worth noting for this clone: Its antigen is not yet known. No base qualities exist here, and no much larger clone lies one base off it.

The sample consisted of naive CD8+ T cells sorted from blood. The cell subset or site label of this sample denotes: CD45RA+CCR7+. This clonotype was sampled from a woman in her 30s in good health. The chain links TRBV27 with TRBJ1-1; the D gene lacks a confident call. CDR3 protein: CASSFSQHTEAFF. The sequence in DNA is TGTGCCAGCAGTTTTTCGCAGCACACTGAAGCTTTCTTT.